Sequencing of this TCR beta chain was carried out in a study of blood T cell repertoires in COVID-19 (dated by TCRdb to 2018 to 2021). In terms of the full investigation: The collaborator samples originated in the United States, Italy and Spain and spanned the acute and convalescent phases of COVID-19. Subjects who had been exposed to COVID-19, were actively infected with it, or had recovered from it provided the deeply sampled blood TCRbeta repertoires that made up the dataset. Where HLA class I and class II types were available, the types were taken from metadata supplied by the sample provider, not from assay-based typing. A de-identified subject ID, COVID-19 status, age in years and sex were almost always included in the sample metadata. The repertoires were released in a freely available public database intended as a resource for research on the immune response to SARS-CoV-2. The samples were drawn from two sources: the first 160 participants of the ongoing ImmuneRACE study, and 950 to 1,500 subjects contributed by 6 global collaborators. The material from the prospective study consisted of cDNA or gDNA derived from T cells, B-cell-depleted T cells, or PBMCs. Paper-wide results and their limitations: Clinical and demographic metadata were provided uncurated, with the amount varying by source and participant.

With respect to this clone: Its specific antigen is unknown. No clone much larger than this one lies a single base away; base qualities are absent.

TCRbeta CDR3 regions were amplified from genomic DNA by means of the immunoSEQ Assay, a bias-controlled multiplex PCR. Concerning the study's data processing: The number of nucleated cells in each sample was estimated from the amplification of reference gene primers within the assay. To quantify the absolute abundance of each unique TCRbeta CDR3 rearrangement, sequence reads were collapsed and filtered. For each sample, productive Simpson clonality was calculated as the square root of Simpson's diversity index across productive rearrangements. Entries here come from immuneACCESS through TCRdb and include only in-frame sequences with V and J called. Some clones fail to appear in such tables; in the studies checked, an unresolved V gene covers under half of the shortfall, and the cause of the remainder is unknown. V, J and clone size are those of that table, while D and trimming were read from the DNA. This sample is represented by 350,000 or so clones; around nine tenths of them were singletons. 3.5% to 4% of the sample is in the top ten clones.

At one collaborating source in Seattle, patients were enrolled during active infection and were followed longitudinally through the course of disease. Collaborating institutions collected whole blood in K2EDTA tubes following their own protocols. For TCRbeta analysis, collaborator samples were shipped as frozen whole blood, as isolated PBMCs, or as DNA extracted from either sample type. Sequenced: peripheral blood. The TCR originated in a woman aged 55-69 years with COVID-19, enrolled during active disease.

The DNA reads TGTGCCAGCAGCCTACAGGGAAACACCGGGGAGCTGTTTTTT. The resulting protein is CASSLQGNTGELFF. The chain couples TRBV2 to TRBJ2-2; 6 matching bases give a weak D call of TRBD1. V is reduced by 6 bases and J by 2 bases, leaving a spacing of 10 bases between them. Its CDR3 holds 14 amino acids, cysteine through phenylalanine. Just the 42-base CDR3 DNA is kept, in frame starting at base 1. The germline V gene provides CDR1 SNHLY and CDR2 FYNNEI.